What follows are 27 T cell receptor beta chains derived from one specimen sequenced in a study of blood T cell repertoires in COVID-19. Sequencing used immunoSEQ multiplex PCR; TCRdb keeps in-frame clones, though not all of them. Among roughly 140,000 clones listed, 88% were seen once. Source material: peripheral blood. These receptors were taken from a human donor in a cohort sampled during active COVID-19.

The chain couples TRBV4-1 to TRBJ1-1, with a possible D match to TRBD1 (6 bases). Germline values: CDR1 MGHRA, CDR2 YSYEKL. V shed 4 bases and J shed 0 bases, with 9 bases lying between them. The CDR3 runs 14 residues. The CDR3 sequence is CASSLGQMNTEAFF. CDR3 DNA: TGCGCCAGCAGCCTCGGACAGATGAACACTGAAGCTTTCTTT.

The rearrangement uses TRBV27 and TRBJ1-5, with a weak D call TRBD1 (5 bases). V lost 3 bases to trimming and J lost 5 bases, with 8 bases between them. The CDR3 sequence is 13 residues long. Germline loops: CDR1 MNHEY, CDR2 SMNVEV (reference sequence). DNA of the CDR3: TGTGCCAGCAGTTTGGGGGGGGATCAGCCCCAGCATTTT. It codes for CASSLGGDQPQHF.

The chain joins TRBV11-2 to TRBJ2-3, with 8 positions matching TRBD2. Germline V gene data show CDR1 as SGHAT and CDR2 as FQNNGV. V was clipped by 4 bases and J by 9 bases; unmatched bases: 12. There are 15 residues in the CDR3. The CDR3 DNA reads as TGTGCCAGCAGCTCCGGGACTAGGGAGAGAGGCACGCAGTATTTT. Protein sequence: CASSSGTRERGTQYF.

CDR3 coding DNA: TGTGCCAGCAGCGTAGGGACATCCTGGGGCGGGGAGCTGTTTTTT. Translating gives CASSVGTSWGGELFF. V gene TRBV9 combines with J gene TRBJ2-2, with D perhaps TRBD1 (5 bases). The CDR3 covers 15 residues. Between the trimmed V and J ends, which lost 0 bases and 7 bases, there was a span of 13 bases. CDR1 and CDR2 (germline): SGDLS, YYNGEE.

V usage is TRBV29-1 and J usage is TRBJ2-1; 11 bases agree with TRBD1. The CDR3 has 15 residues. V lost 6 bases, J lost 9 bases, and 13 bases stayed unmatched. Germline lookup yields CDR1 SQVTM and CDR2 ANQGSEA. The CDR3 sequence: CSVHPGQGVSGEQFF. CDR3 DNA sequence: TGCAGCGTCCATCCGGGACAGGGGGTTTCGGGTGAGCAGTTCTTC.

The genes are TRBV4-1 and TRBJ2-7; 7 bases are shared with TRBD1. V lost 3 bases, J lost 4 bases, and 6 bases stayed unmatched. Germline CDR1 is MGHRA and CDR2 is YSYEKL. The CDR3 has 14 amino acids. The CDR3 coding sequence is TGCGCCAGCAGCCAGAAGAGGGGGCAATACGAGCAGTACTTC. Its protein is CASSQKRGQYEQYF.

The chain has TRBV6-2 or TRBV6-3 and TRBJ2-3, with D perhaps TRBD2 (6 bases). Germline-derived CDR1 and CDR2 are MNHEY and SVGEGT. Trimming left V 2 bases short and J 1 base short, with 16 bases between. The CDR3 loop spans 17 amino acids. This chain's CDR3 is CASSYLRPGVGTDTQYF. DNA of the CDR3: TGTGCCAGCAGTTACCTTCGACCGGGGGTGGGCACAGATACGCAGTATTTT.

The chain uses TRBV19 and TRBJ1-1; weak D call: TRBD1 (6 bases). The V gene lost 1 base and the J gene lost 0 bases, with 12 bases spanning the gap. There are 16 residues in the CDR3. The germline V gene encodes CDR1 LNHDA and CDR2 SQIVND (reference sequence). The CDR3 sequence: CASSIVDRPLNTEAFF. The CDR3 DNA follows: TGTGCCAGTAGTATAGTAGACAGGCCTCTGAACACTGAAGCTTTCTTT. The full variable domain, completed using reference TRBV19 and TRBJ1-1, is DGGITQSPKYLFRKEGQNVTLSCEQNLNHDAMYWYRQDPGQGLRLIYYSQIVNDFQKGDIAEGYSVSREKKESFPLTVTSAQKNPTAFYLCASSIVDRPLNTEAFFGQGTRLTVV.

V usage is TRBV10-3 and J usage is TRBJ2-2; D possibly corresponds to TRBD2 (5 bases). CDR3 size: 14 residues. In germline, CDR1 is ENHRY, CDR2 SYGVKD. Trimming cost V 8 bases and J 4 bases, with 14 bases left between them. The CDR3 protein is CAIRPSQVTGELFF. CDR3 nucleotide sequence: TGTGCCATCCGCCCTAGCCAGGTCACCGGGGAGCTGTTTTTT.

This chain connects TRBV7-9 to TRBJ2-1; 15 bases fit TRBD2. The CDR3 runs to 15 residues. V shed 4 bases and J 9 bases; nucleotides not matched to a gene: 4. Germline values: CDR1 SEHNR, CDR2 FQNEAQ (reference sequence). CDR3 loop: CASSSGLAGGTEQFF. CDR3 in DNA: TGTGCCAGCAGCTCCGGACTAGCGGGGGGGACTGAGCAGTTCTTC.

This chain links TRBV3-1 (or the pseudogene TRBV3-2) with TRBJ2-3; tentatively, D is TRBD1 (6 bases). CDR1 is LGHDT and CDR2 is YNNKEL in the germline V gene (reference sequence). The V end lost 4 bases, the J end lost 3 bases, and 20 bases lay between the germline ends. The CDR3 totals 17 residues. The CDR3 spells CASSRSGGRTGTDTQYF. As DNA, the CDR3 is TGTGCCAGCAGCCGGTCTGGGGGCAGGACTGGGACAGATACGCAGTATTTT.

For the CDR3, the DNA is TGTGCCTGGAGTGCCGGGGGACCCCAGCCCCAGCATTTT. This translates into CAWSAGGPQPQHF. The chain recombines TRBV30 with TRBJ1-5; D is perhaps TRBD1 (5 bases). Germline CDR1 reads GTSNPN; CDR2 reads SVGIG (reference sequence). CDR3 length: 13 residues. Between the trimmed V and J ends, which lost 1 base and 7 bases, there was a span of 11 bases.

The chain links TRBV6-5 to TRBJ1-5, with D unclear. Per germline, CDR1 MNHEY and CDR2 SVGAGI. This CDR3 contains 13 residues. V dropped 0 bases and J dropped 4 bases, with 4 bases sitting between them. This CDR3 reads CASSYSQNQPQHF. CDR3 nucleotides: TGTGCCAGCAGTTACTCGCAGAATCAGCCCCAGCATTTT.

This chain links TRBV7-9 with TRBJ1-4; tentative D call: TRBD1 (5 bases). CDR1 and CDR2 from the germline V gene are SEHNR and FQNEAQ (reference sequence). This CDR3 is built from 16 residues. Trimming stripped 2 bases from V and 8 bases from J, with 18 bases between. The CDR3 reads CASSLNGGTTREKLFF. The CDR3 DNA is TGTGCCAGCAGCTTAAATGGGGGGACTACGAGAGAAAAACTGTTTTTT.

This chain uses TRBV3-1 (or the pseudogene TRBV3-2) with TRBJ2-7; 7 bases align to TRBD1. CDR3 size: 15 residues. Per germline, CDR1 LGHDT and CDR2 YNNKEL (reference sequence). Trimming took 1 base from V and 2 from J; bases not matched to a gene: 5. In DNA form, the CDR3 reads TGTGCCAGCAGCCAAGTGTGGGACAGCGCCTACGAGCAGTACTTC. Translating gives CASSQVWDSAYEQYF.

The rearrangement joins TRBV6-2 or TRBV6-3 to TRBJ1-2; 8 bases match TRBD1. This CDR3 contains 15 residues. Germline CDR1 and CDR2: MNHEY and SVGEGT. Trimming cost V 0 bases and J 5 bases; bases outside gene matches: 5. The CDR3 region has the DNA TGTGCCAGCAGTTACTCACCCAGGGGGCTTTATGGCTACACCTTC. It is translated as CASSYSPRGLYGYTF.

This chain links TRBV27 with TRBJ2-3, with D perhaps TRBD1 (6 bases). V lost 5 bases, J lost 2 bases, and 17 bases lay in between. Germline V lookup: CDR1 MNHEY, CDR2 SMNVEV (reference sequence). The CDR3 consists of 16 residues. The chain's CDR3 is CASSQIAGTPTDTQYF. CDR3 nucleotide sequence: TGTGCCAGCAGTCAGATTGCCGGGACACCCACAGATACGCAGTATTTT.

CDR3 amino acids: CASSQDREGNTIYF. The DNA of the CDR3 is TGCGCCAGCAGCCAAGATCGGGAGGGAAACACCATATATTTT. The genes are TRBV4-3 and TRBJ1-3; D is ambiguous. Germline loops: CDR1 LGHNA, CDR2 YSLEER. Trimming stripped 0 bases from V and 4 bases from J, with 7 bases between. This CDR3 region has 14 residues.

J is TRBJ1-5 and V is TRBV30; D perhaps matches TRBD1 (6 bases). Trimming removed 1 base from V and 7 bases from J, with 11 bases in between. Germline V gene data show CDR1 as GTSNPN and CDR2 as SVGIG (reference sequence). The CDR3 is 13 residues long. The CDR3 nucleotides are TGTGCCTGGAGTGCGGGGAGGGGGCAGCCCCAGCATTTT. Protein product: CAWSAGRGQPQHF.

The V call is TRBV4-3, the J call TRBJ2-5; TRBD2 aligns across 8 bases. Germline CDR1 reads LGHNA; CDR2 reads YSLEER. V shed 4 bases and J 2 bases; nucleotides not matched to a gene: 9. The CDR3 totals 16 residues. CDR3 in DNA: TGCGCCAGCAGCCCTAGACCAGCGGGGGAGCAAGAGACCCAGTACTTC. Protein product: CASSPRPAGEQETQYF.

The rearrangement links TRBV2 to TRBJ2-3; D gene uncertain. CDR3 length: 13 amino acids. The germline gives CDR1 SNHLY, CDR2 FYNNEI. V dropped 3 bases and J dropped 2 bases, with 6 bases sitting between them. The CDR3 DNA reads as TGTGCCAGCAGTGATTGGGCCACAGATACGCAGTATTTT. Amino acid sequence: CASSDWATDTQYF. Complete variable domain (other parts from reference TRBV2 and TRBJ2-3): EPEVTQTPSHQVTQMGQEVILRCVPISNHLYFYWYRQILGQKVEFLVSFYNNEISEKSEIFDDQFSVERPDGSNFTLKIRSTKLEDSAMYFCASSDWATDTQYFGPGTRLTVL.

The count of this clone is one. The chain links TRBV7-3 to TRBJ1-1, with 7 bases identical to TRBD1. The J segment lost 5 bases and the V segment lost 4 bases, leaving 4 bases of the junction unmatched. The germline V gene has CDR1 SGHTA and CDR2 FQGTGA. The CDR3 is 13 amino acids. The CDR3 loop is CASSSQGNTEAFF. CDR3 nucleotides: TGTGCCAGCAGCTCACAGGGGAATACTGAAGCTTTCTTT.

This chain connects TRBV2 to TRBJ1-2, with 8 bases that match TRBD1. From germline, CDR1 is SNHLY and CDR2 FYNNEI. The trim removed 5 bases at V and 1 base at J, leaving 6 bases unmatched. The CDR3 extends over 15 amino acids. CDR3 nucleotides: TGTGCCAGCAGTAATCAGGGGGCGGATAACTATGGCTACACCTTC. It codes for CASSNQGADNYGYTF.

The J gene is TRBJ2-5, the V gene TRBV24-1, with 11 bases identical to TRBD1. The CDR3 runs 18 residues. V shed 2 bases and J 2 bases; nucleotides not matched to a gene: 9. The germline CDR1 and CDR2 sequences are KGHDR and SFDVKD. The CDR3 loop reads CATSDSGRDRGRQETQYF. The CDR3 bases are TGTGCCACCAGTGATTCCGGCCGGGACAGGGGGAGGCAAGAGACCCAGTACTTC.

J is TRBJ2-3 and V is TRBV23-1; TRBD1 agrees at 10 bases. TRBV23-1 is classed as an ORF, of uncertain function. The CDR3 is 20 amino acids. J gave up 4 bases and V 3 bases, and 19 bases lay outside the gene matches. CDR3 coding DNA: TGCGCCAGCAGTCAGGTGGACAGGGGGAAACCAACACGGAGGGCAGATACGCAGTATTTT. It translates to CASSQVDRGKPTRRADTQYF.

The chain links TRBV30 to TRBJ2-7, with TRBD1 identical over 10 bases. The CDR3 spans 15 residues. Germline-derived CDR1 and CDR2 are GTSNPN and SVGIG (reference sequence). The V segment lost 1 base and the J segment 6 bases; nucleotides outside the gene matches: 9. The CDR3 spells CAWSAPPRQGAEQYF. For the CDR3, the DNA is TGTGCCTGGAGTGCGCCCCCGAGACAGGGGGCCGAGCAGTACTTC.

V usage is TRBV13 and J usage is TRBJ1-3; 7 nucleotides align to TRBD1. The CDR3 covers 16 residues. Germline loops: CDR1 PRHDT, CDR2 FYEKMQ (reference sequence). J gave up 4 bases and V 3 bases, and 9 bases lay outside the gene matches. The CDR3 coding sequence is TGTGCCAGCAGCTTCTCTACAGGGGTTGGAGGAAACACCATATATTTT. This gives the protein CASSFSTGVGGNTIYF.